This T cell receptor (beta chain) was captured by sequencing in a study of cytomegalovirus exposure and HLA in healthy donors. Study-level points and caveats: Cytomegalovirus association was listed for 150 to 200 TCR beta chains.

This PCR relied on a set of 60 Vbeta primers and 13 Jbeta primers. The table came from immunoSEQ multiplex PCR; TCRdb's copy has only in-frame clones and leaves some out. Found here are 150,000 to 250,000 clones, roughly 79% of them singletons; the top ten hold less than 2%. Concerning this clone: Antigen specificity is unknown.

Healthy bone marrow donors made up the cohort. The clonotype was recovered from a man aged 25 to 45 in good health and CMV-seronegative. Sequencing used PBMCs.

The CDR3 region is CASSGQATTYGYTF. DNA of the CDR3: TGCGCCAGCAGCGGACAGGCAACGACCTATGGCTACACCTTC. The chain uses TRBV5-1 and TRBJ1-2; 7 nucleotides match TRBD1. Germline assignment: CDR1 SGHRS and CDR2 YFSETQ. The CDR3 spans 14 residues. V shed 4 bases and J 4 bases; nucleotides not matched to a gene: 7.